What follows is one T cell receptor beta chain and its context. The target antigen is unknown. A multiplex PCR was run with 60 Vbeta primers and 13 Jbeta primers. Assay: immunoSEQ multiplex PCR; the TCRdb copy retains only in-frame clones and omits some. This sample has around 140,000 clones, with 80% found just once. These data come from a study of cytomegalovirus exposure and HLA in healthy donors. Study results and limitations: Later work showed greater clonal expansion in HLA-associated TCR beta chains than in equally common others. A missense DCLRE1C variant was associated with V- and J-gene trimming of TCR beta chains in a later analysis, and an independent cohort replicated the association. A later analysis found most CMV-associated TCR beta chains apparently HLA-restricted.

V was cut by 5 bases and J by 3 bases, with 15 bases left in between. Germline assignment: CDR1 SGHTA and CDR2 FQGTGA. The CDR3 loop spans 15 amino acids. These donors counted as nominally healthy when sampled, but unrecorded immune exposures were likely. The specimen was PBMCs. The chain uses TRBV7-3 and TRBJ2-3, with D possibly matching TRBD2 (7 bases). The TCR sequence derives from a middle-aged man in good health and CMV-seronegative. This CDR3 is CASSIRGAWTDTQYF. CDR3 sequence (DNA): TGTGCCAGCAGCATACGGGGGGCTTGGACAGATACGCAGTATTTT.